These 14 T cell receptor beta chains came from one sample sequenced in a study of blood T cells in healthy people across ages. Together with a sample-barcoded 5' primer, a J-beta primer mix was included in a second PCR lasting roughly 6 to 12 cycles. One entry per CDR3 protein, called by TCRdb with MiXCR from the 5' RACE reads. Seen here are 1.8 million or so distinct CDR3 sequences, about two fifths observed once, and the top ten hold about 23%. The material sequenced was blood. The receptors shown here come from a human donor in good health.

The chain uses TRBV2 and TRBJ1-1; D unclear. Germline-derived CDR1 and CDR2 are SNHLY and FYNNEI. CDR3 length: 15 residues. V lost 1 base, J lost 0 bases, and 9 bases lay in between. CDR3 residues: CASSEGPGLNTEAFF. In DNA form, the CDR3 reads TGTGCCAGCAGTGAAGGTCCCGGGCTGAACACTGAAGCTTTCTTT.

This rearrangement joins TRBV20-1 to TRBJ2-4; possibly TRBD2 for D (6 bases). The J call is uncertain, as TRBJ2-5 better fits the DNA end. This CDR3 is 15 amino acids long. Germline CDR1 reads DFQATT; CDR2 reads SNEGSKA (reference sequence). The CDR3 bases are TGCAGTACCTCACCTTATCGGGGGAACCAAGAGACCCAGTACTTC. It specifies CSTSPYRGNQETQYF.

This clonotype was counted once. The chain recombines TRBV15 with TRBJ2-3, with D hard to call. Germline assignment: CDR1 LNHNV and CDR2 YYDKDF (reference sequence). The length of the CDR3 is 15 residues. Trimming stripped 0 bases from V and 5 bases from J, with 12 bases between. The DNA for the CDR3 is TGTGCCACCAGCAGAGATCCGTCGGAACAAGATACGCAGTATTTT. Its protein is CATSRDPSEQDTQYF.

V gene TRBV27 combines with J gene TRBJ1-6, with 8 bases lining up with TRBD1. The germline CDR1 and CDR2 sequences are MNHEY and SMNVEV (reference sequence). J gave up 6 bases and V 7 bases, and 5 bases lay outside the gene matches. The CDR3 runs 14 residues. The DNA for the CDR3 is TGTGCCAGCACCTGGACAGGGATTAATTCACCCCTCCACTTT. Protein: CASTWTGINSPLHF.

The V and J genes are TRBV5-5 and TRBJ2-7; 7 bases agree with TRBD2. Germline V lookup: CDR1 SGHKS, CDR2 YYEKEE (reference sequence). CDR3 length: 15 amino acids. V shed 3 bases, J shed 1 base, and the junction held 7 bases outside the gene matches. The CDR3 here is CASSSLGGWSYEQYF. CDR3 coding DNA: TGTGCCAGCAGCTCCTTGGGGGGGTGGTCCTACGAGCAGTACTTC.

J is TRBJ2-1 and V is TRBV7-8; D ambiguous. CDR3 length: 15 residues. CDR1 SGHVS and CDR2 FQNEAQ come from the germline V gene. Deletions cut 5 bases from V and 10 bases from J, with 21 bases between. CDR3 bases: TGTGCCAGCAGCAGCGTCCTGGAGAACCCCTACGAGCAGTTCTTC. Amino acid sequence: CASSSVLENPYEQFF.

This clonotype turned up a few times. The chain couples TRBV7-9 to TRBJ2-7, with a possible D match to TRBD2 (6 bases). V was cut by 3 bases and J by 5 bases, with 20 bases left in between. Germline loops: CDR1 SEHNR, CDR2 FQNEAQ (reference sequence). This CDR3 has 16 amino acids. The CDR3 loop is CASSFGWAGRNDEQYF. CDR3 nucleotides: TGTGCCAGCAGCTTCGGCTGGGCAGGGAGGAACGACGAGCAGTACTTC. Combining the CDR3 with reference TRBV7-9 and TRBJ2-7 gives the whole variable domain DTGVSQNPRHKITKRGQNVTFRCDPISEHNRLYWYRQTLGQGPEFLTYFQNEAQLEKSRLLSDRFSAERPKGSFSTLEIQRTEQGDSAMYLCASSFGWAGRNDEQYFGPGTRLTVT.

The chain is built from TRBV7-2 and TRBJ2-5; a weak D match, TRBD2 (6 bases). The length of the CDR3 is 16 residues. Germline lookup yields CDR1 SGHTA and CDR2 FQGNSA. Trimming removed 1 base at V and 5 bases at J, with 17 bases between. The CDR3 sequence is CASSLERRGYSETQYF. In DNA form, the CDR3 reads TGTGCCAGCAGCTTAGAACGGCGGGGATACTCGGAGACCCAGTACTTC.

The chain links TRBV7-9 to TRBJ1-1; 9 bases map to TRBD1. Trimming at V came to 5 bases and at J to 4 bases, leaving 8 bases not matched to a gene. CDR3 size: 15 residues. Per the germline V gene, CDR1 is SEHNR and CDR2 is FQNEAQ (reference sequence). The CDR3, as DNA: TGTGCCAGCAGCATACGGACAGGGGTGAGCACTGAAGCTTTCTTT. Amino acids: CASSIRTGVSTEAFF.

Only one count was recorded for this clonotype. This sequence joins TRBV7-9 and TRBJ1-1; D possibly corresponds to TRBD1 (6 bases). The ends were cut back, 4 bases at V and 1 base at J, with 13 bases in the middle. The CDR3 is 15 amino acids. Germline CDR1 is SEHNR and CDR2 is FQNEAQ (reference sequence). The CDR3 coding sequence is TGTGCCAGCAGCTGGCGGGGGCAGCCGAACACTGAAGCTTTCTTT. This gives the protein CASSWRGQPNTEAFF.

This clonotype was counted a few times. The rearrangement links TRBV6-1 to TRBJ1-6, with D perhaps TRBD1 (5 bases). Trimming removed 7 bases at V and 9 bases at J, with 16 bases between. The CDR3 contains 14 residues. The germline gives CDR1 MNHNS, CDR2 SASEGT. CDR3 sequence reads: CASKQDATGSPLHF. In DNA, the CDR3 is TGTGCCAGCAAACAGGACGCGACGGGTTCACCCCTCCACTTT.

Worth noting for this clonotype: Germline and junction disagree at one end, which may indicate a read error. The rearrangement uses TRBV28 and TRBJ1-1, with D tentatively TRBD1 (5 bases). Looked up from germline, CDR1 is MDHEN and CDR2 is SYDVKM. The length of the CDR3 is 12 residues. The CDR3 coding sequence is TGTGCCTGCAGGGCCGCGAACACTGAAGCTTTCTTT. This translates into CACRAANTEAFF.

This clonotype has a handful of counts. The chain is built from TRBV4-2 and TRBJ2-1, with a tentative D call TRBD2 (6 bases). V lost 0 bases and J lost 7, with 16 bases in between. CDR3 length: 16 amino acids. CDR1 and CDR2 (germline): LGHNA, YNFKEQ. CDR3 loop: CASSQELELAWNEQFF. The CDR3 bases are TGTGCCAGCAGCCAAGAACTGGAGCTAGCGTGGAATGAGCAGTTCTTC.

The chain carries TRBV21-1 and TRBJ2-5; the table's D call, TRBD1, was not checked against the DNA. The J call may be mistaken, given a closer DNA end match to TRBJ2-7. TRBV21-1 counts as a pseudogene. CDR3 size: 15 residues. The CDR3, as DNA: TGTGCCAGCAGCAAAATACAGGGGCATAGTAACGAGCAGTACTTC. Its protein is CASSKIQGHSNEQYF.